This T cell receptor beta chain was documented in a study of vaccination and CD4 T cells after COVID-19. With 8 bases removed from V and 8 bases from J, the gap between germline ends came to 24 bases. The CDR3 length is 15 residues. In germline, CDR1 is MNHEY, CDR2 SVGAGI. Sequenced with the Oncomine TCR Beta short-read assay was DNA taken from cultured CD4+ T cells. Each CDR3 protein gets one entry after TCRdb re-called the PCR reads with MiXCR. This table has more than 15,000 distinct CDR3 sequences, around 47% appearing once. Notes on this clonotype: Its antigen is unidentified.

Time point meaning: late sampling 161 to 241 days after vaccination in three convalescent patients. The treatment was: approximately 9-day PBMC culture with coronavirus spike peptide pools or control peptides (ViraFEST assay). Here the sequenced sample was CD4+ T cells from blood, cultured in vitro, taken about 7 months after SARS-CoV-2 vaccination. The rearrangement joins TRBV6-5 to TRBJ1-2, with a weak D call TRBD1 (5 bases). This receptor was taken from a human donor who had recovered from COVID-19. CDR3 sequence reads: CASCSWDRLRGGYTF. In DNA form, the CDR3 reads TGTGCCAGCTGTTCCTGGGACCGCCTAAGGGGCGGCTACACCTTC.